This entry describes one TCR beta chain. Its target is unknown. One junction end does not reproduce the germline sequence, and a read error may be involved. This record belongs to a study of T cells after yellow fever vaccination. Study-level information: Preparation of fractions with low cell numbers was performed using SMART-Seq v4 Ultra Low Input. Study-wide results and limits: Clonotypes found in both CD4 and CD8 compartments made up a small share. The secondary response was weaker, and its peak arrived faster, on day 5 versus 15.

UMIs and a universal primer site were added when TCR cDNA was made by 5'RACE template switching. MiXCR, applied by TCRdb to the 5' RACE reads, yields one record per CDR3 protein. The table records 300,000 to 450,000 distinct CDR3 sequences, less than 9.5% of them present only once. CDR1 is LGHNA, CDR2 YNFKEQ, per germline. The CDR3 totals 13 residues. The receptor comes from a man aged 18 to 35 who received the YFV17D yellow fever vaccine. V usage is TRBV4-2 and J usage is TRBJ2-7; D might be TRBD2 (5 bases). The source was PBMCs, collected more than 35 days after the first yellow fever vaccination. This CDR3 reads CASSLGVSCEQYF. The CDR3 DNA sequence: TGTGCCAGCAGCCTCGGGGTCTCCTGCGAGCAGTACTTC.